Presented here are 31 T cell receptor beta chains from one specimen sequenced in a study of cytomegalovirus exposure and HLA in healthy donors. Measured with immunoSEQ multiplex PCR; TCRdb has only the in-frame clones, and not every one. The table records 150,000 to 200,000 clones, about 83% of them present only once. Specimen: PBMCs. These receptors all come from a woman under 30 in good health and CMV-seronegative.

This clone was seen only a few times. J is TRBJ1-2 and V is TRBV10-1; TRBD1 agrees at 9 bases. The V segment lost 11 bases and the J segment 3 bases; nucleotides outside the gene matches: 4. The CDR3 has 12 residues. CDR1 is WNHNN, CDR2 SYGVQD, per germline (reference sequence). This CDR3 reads CARRTGDYGYTF. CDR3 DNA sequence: TGCGCCCGTAGGACAGGGGACTATGGCTACACCTTC.

The CDR3 region has the DNA TGTGCCAGCAGCCCGCGGATAAGTCGGGAAAAACTGTTTTTT. The encoded protein is CASSPRISREKLFF. The chain couples TRBV7-9 to TRBJ1-4; D is uncertain. The V end was cut by 5 bases, the J end by 8 bases, with 15 bases between. This CDR3 is built from 14 residues. Germline V gene lookup returns CDR1 SEHNR and CDR2 FQNEAQ (reference sequence).

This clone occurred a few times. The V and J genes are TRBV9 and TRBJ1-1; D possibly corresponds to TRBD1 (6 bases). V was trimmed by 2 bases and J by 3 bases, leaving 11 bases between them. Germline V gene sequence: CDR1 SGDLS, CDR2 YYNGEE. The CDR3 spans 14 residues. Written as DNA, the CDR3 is TGTGCCAGCAGCGTGGACAGCGGGGACACTGAAGCTTTCTTT. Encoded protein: CASSVDSGDTEAFF.

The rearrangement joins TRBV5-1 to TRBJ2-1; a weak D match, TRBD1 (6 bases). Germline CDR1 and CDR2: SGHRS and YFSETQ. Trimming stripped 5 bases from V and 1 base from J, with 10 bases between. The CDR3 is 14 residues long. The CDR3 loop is CASSGQPSYNEQFF. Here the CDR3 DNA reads TGCGCCAGCAGTGGACAGCCATCCTACAATGAGCAGTTCTTC.

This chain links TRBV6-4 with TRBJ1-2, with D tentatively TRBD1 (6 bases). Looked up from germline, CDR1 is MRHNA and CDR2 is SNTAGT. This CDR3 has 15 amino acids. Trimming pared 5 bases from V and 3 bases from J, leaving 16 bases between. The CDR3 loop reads CASSQSPDSYYGYTF. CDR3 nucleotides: TGTGCCAGCAGTCAAAGCCCGGACAGTTACTATGGCTACACCTTC.

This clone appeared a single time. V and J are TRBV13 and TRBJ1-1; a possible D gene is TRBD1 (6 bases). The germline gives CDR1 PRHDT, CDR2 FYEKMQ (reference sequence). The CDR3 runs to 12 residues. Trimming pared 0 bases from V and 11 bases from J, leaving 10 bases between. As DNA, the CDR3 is TGTGCCAGCAGCTTAGGACAGGGTGTGGCTTTCTTT. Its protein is CASSLGQGVAFF.

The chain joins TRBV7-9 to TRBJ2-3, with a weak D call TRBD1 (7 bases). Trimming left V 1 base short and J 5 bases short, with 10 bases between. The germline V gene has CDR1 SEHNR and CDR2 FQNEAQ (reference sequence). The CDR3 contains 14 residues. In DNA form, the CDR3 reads TGTGCCAGCAGCTTAGTTCAGGGGGGAGATACGCAGTATTTT. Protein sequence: CASSLVQGGDTQYF.

The CDR3 sequence: CAWSVGDRGGGNTIYF. For the CDR3, the DNA is TGTGCCTGGAGTGTAGGGGACAGGGGTGGAGGAAACACCATATATTTT. V usage is TRBV30 and J usage is TRBJ1-3; the match to TRBD1 covers 10 bases. The germline V gene encodes CDR1 GTSNPN and CDR2 SVGIG (reference sequence). CDR3 length: 16 amino acids. J was trimmed by 4 bases and V by 0 bases; bases with no gene match: 6.

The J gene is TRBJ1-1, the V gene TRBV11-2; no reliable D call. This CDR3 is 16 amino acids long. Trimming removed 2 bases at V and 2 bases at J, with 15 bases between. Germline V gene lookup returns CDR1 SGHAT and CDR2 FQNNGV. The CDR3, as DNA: TGTGCCAGCAGCTTATATACACGCACCCTTAACACTGAAGCTTTCTTT. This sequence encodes CASSLYTRTLNTEAFF.

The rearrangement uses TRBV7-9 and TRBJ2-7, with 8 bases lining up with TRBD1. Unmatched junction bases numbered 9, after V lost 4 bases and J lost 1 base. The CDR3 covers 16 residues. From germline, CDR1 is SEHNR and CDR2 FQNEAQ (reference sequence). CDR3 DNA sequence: TGTGCCAGCAGCTGGTTCCGGGACAGGACTTCCTACGAGCAGTACTTC. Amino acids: CASSWFRDRTSYEQYF.

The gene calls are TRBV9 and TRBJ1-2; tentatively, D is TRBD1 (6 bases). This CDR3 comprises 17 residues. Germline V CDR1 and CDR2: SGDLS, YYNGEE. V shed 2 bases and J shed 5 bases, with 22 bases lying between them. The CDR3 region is CASSVGNRDYLGYGYTF. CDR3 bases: TGTGCCAGCAGCGTTGGAAACAGGGATTATTTGGGGTATGGCTACACCTTC. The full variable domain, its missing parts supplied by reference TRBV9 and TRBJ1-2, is DSGVTQTPKHLITATGQRVTLRCSPRSGDLSVYWYQQSLDQGLQFLIQYYNGEERAKGNILERFSAQQFPDLHSELNLSSLELGDSALYFCASSVGNRDYLGYGYTFGSGTRLTVV.

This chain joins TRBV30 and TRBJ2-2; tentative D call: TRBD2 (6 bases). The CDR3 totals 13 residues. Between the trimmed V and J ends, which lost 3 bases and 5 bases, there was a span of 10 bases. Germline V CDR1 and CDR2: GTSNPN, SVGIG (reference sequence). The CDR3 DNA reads TGTGCCTGGAGGGAAAGCGGGACCGGGGAGCTGTTTTTT. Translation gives CAWRESGTGELFF.

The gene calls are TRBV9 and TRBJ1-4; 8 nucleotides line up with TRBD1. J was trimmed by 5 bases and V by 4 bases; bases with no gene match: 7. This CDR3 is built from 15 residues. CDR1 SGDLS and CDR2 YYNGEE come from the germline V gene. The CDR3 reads CASSSRQGLNEKLFF. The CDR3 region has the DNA TGTGCCAGCAGCTCTCGACAGGGGCTGAATGAAAAACTGTTTTTT. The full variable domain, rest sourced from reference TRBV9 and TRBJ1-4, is DSGVTQTPKHLITATGQRVTLRCSPRSGDLSVYWYQQSLDQGLQFLIQYYNGEERAKGNILERFSAQQFPDLHSELNLSSLELGDSALYFCASSSRQGLNEKLFFGSGTQLSVL.

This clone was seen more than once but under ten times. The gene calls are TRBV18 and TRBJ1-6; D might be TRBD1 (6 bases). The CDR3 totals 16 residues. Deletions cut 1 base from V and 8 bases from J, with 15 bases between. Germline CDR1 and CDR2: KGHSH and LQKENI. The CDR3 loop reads CASSPLAGEGDSPLHF. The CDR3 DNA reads TGTGCCAGCTCACCACTCGCAGGGGAAGGGGATTCACCCCTCCACTTT.

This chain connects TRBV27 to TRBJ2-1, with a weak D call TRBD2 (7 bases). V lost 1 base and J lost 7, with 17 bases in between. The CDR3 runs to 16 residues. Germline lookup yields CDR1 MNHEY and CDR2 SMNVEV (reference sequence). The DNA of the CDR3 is TGTGCCAGCAGTTTATACGTGGGGGGGCCTTTTAATGAGCAGTTCTTC. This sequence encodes CASSLYVGGPFNEQFF.

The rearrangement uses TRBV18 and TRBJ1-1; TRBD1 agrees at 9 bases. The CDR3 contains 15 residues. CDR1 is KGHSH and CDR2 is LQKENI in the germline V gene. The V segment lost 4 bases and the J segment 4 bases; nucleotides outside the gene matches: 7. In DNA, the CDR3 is TGTGCCAGCTCACGCCGACAGGGGGGGAGCACTGAAGCTTTCTTT. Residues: CASSRRQGGSTEAFF.

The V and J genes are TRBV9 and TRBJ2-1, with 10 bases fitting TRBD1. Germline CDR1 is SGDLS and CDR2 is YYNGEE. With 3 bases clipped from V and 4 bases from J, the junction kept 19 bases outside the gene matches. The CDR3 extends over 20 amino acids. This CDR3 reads CASSAGTGVGYGAGYNEQFF. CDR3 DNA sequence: TGTGCCAGCAGCGCTGGGACAGGGGTAGGGTATGGGGCCGGGTACAATGAGCAGTTCTTC.

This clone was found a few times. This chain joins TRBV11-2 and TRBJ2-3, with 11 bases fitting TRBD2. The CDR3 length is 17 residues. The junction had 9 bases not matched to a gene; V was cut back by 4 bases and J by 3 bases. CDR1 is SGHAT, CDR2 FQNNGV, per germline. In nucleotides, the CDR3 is TGTGCCAGCAGCTCCCCCCTGACTAGCGGGGTAACAGATACGCAGTATTTT. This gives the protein CASSSPLTSGVTDTQYF.

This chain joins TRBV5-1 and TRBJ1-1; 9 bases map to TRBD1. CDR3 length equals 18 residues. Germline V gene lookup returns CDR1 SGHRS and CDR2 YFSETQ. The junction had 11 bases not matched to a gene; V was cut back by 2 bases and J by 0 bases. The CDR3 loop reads CASSLRGTGRIMNTEAFF. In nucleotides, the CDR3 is TGCGCCAGCAGCTTACGTGGGACAGGGAGGATAATGAACACTGAAGCTTTCTTT.

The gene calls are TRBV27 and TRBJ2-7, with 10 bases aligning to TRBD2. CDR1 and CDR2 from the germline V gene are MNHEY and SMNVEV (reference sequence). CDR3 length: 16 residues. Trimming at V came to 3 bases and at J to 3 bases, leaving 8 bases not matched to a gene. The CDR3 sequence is CASSLVGTSDFYEQYF. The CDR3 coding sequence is TGTGCCAGCAGTTTGGTCGGGACTAGCGATTTCTACGAGCAGTACTTC.

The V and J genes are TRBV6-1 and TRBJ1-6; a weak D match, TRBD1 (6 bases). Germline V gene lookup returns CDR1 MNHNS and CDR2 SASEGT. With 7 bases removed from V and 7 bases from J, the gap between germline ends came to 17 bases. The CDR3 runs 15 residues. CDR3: CASIKRTAANSPLHF. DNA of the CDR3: TGTGCCAGCATTAAACGGACAGCAGCCAATTCACCCCTCCACTTT.

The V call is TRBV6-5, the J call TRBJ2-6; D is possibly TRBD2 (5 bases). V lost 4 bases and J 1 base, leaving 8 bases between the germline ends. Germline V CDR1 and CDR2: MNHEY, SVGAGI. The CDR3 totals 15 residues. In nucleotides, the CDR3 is TGTGCCAGCAGTTTACGGGGATCTGGGGCCAACGTCCTGACTTTC. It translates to CASSLRGSGANVLTF.

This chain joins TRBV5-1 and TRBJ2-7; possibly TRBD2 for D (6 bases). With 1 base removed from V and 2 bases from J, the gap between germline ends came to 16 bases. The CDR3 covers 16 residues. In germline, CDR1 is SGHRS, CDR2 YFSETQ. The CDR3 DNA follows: TGCGCCAGCAGCTTGTCCCCTAGCGCCCGACCCTACGAGCAGTACTTC. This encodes CASSLSPSARPYEQYF.

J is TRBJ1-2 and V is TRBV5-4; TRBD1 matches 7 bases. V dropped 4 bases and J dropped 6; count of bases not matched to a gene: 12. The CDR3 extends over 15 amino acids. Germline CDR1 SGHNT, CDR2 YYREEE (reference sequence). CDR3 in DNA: TGTGCCAGCAGCCACCCTCAAGGGGGCGCGGATGGCTACACCTTC. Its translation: CASSHPQGGADGYTF.

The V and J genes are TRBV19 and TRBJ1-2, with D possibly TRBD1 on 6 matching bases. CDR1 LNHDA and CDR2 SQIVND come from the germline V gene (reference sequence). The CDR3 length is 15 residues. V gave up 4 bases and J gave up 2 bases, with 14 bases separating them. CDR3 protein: CASSKKQGSNYGYTF. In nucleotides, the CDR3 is TGTGCCAGTAGTAAAAAACAGGGCTCGAACTATGGCTACACCTTC. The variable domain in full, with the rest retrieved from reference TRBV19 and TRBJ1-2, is DGGITQSPKYLFRKEGQNVTLSCEQNLNHDAMYWYRQDPGQGLRLIYYSQIVNDFQKGDIAEGYSVSREKKESFPLTVTSAQKNPTAFYLCASSKKQGSNYGYTFGSGTRLTVV.

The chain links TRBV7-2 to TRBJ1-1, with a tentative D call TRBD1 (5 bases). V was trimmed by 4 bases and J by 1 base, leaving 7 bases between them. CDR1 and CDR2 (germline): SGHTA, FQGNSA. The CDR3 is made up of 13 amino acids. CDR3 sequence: CASSSQGNTEAFF. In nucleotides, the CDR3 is TGTGCCAGCAGCTCCCAGGGGAACACTGAAGCTTTCTTT.

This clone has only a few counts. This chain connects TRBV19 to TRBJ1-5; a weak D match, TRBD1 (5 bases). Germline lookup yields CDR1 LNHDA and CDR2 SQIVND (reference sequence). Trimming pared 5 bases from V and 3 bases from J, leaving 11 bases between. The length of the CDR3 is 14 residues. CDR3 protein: CASSGGGYNQPQHF. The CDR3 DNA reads TGTGCCAGTAGTGGTGGGGGGTACAATCAGCCCCAGCATTTT.

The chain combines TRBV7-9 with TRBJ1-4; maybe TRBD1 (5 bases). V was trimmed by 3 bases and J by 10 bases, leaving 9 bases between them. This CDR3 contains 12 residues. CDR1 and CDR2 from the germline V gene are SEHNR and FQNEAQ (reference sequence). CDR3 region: CASSFPGGKLFF. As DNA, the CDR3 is TGTGCCAGCAGCTTCCCGGGGGGAAAACTGTTTTTT.

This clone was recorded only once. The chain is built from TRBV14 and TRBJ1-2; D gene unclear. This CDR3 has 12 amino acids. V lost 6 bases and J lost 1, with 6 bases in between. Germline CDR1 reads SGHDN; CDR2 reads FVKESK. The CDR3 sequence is CASSQFNYGYTF. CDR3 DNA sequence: TGTGCCAGCAGTCAGTTTAACTATGGCTACACCTTC.

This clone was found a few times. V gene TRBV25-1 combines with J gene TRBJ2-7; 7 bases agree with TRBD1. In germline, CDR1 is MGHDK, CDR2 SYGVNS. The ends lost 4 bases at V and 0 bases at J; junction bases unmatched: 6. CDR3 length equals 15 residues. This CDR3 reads CASSGDSAYSYEQYF. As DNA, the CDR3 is TGTGCCAGCAGTGGGGACAGCGCGTACTCCTACGAGCAGTACTTC.

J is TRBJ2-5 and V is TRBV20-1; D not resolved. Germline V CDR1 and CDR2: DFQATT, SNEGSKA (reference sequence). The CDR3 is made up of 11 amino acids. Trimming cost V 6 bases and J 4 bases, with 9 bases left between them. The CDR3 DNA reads TGCAGTGCCCCAAGAGGAGAGACCCAGTACTTC. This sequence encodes CSAPRGETQYF.